This T cell receptor beta chain was sequenced during a study of T cell responses to AZD1222 COVID-19 vaccine. The repertoire was sequenced with immunoSEQ multiplex PCR; TCRdb's copy has only in-frame clones and lacks some. The repertoire includes about 100,000 clones, about 87% of them detected once, and more than 8.5% sits in the top ten. Study conclusions and caveats: Donors were largely white British and mainly female; clonal diversity was possibly underestimated.

Worth noting for this clone: As yet, its antigen is unknown.

This CDR3 spans 14 amino acids. The V and J ends lost 6 bases and 8 bases respectively, with 19 bases between them. CDR1 and CDR2 from the germline V gene are MNHEY and SVGEGT. J is TRBJ1-2 and V is TRBV6-2 or TRBV6-3; no clear D gene. The receptor was derived from an adult who received the AZD1222 COVID-19 vaccine. This material consisted of peripheral blood, taken 28 days after the second AZD1222 dose. CDR3 nucleotide sequence: TGTGCCAGCAGCCCGGTTTCGGGGTCGGCGGGCTACACCTTC. This translates into CASSPVSGSAGYTF.